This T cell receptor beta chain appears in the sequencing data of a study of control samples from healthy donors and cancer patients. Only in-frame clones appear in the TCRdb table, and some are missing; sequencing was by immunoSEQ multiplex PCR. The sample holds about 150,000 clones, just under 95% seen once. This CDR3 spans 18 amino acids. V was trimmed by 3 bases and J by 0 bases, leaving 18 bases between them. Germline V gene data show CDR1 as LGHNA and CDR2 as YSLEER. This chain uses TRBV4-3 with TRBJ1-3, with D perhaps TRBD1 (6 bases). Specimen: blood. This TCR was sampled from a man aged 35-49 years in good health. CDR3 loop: CASSQEPIGGSSGNTIYF. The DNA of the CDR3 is TGCGCCAGCAGCCAGGAACCGATCGGGGGCTCCTCTGGAAACACCATATATTTT.